The present T cell receptor beta chain was sequenced within a study of cytomegalovirus exposure and HLA in healthy donors. Study-wide results and limits: Of the V segments, some could not be distinguished, including TRBV6-2 and TRBV6-3, and were excluded. Later work showed greater clonal expansion in HLA-associated TCR beta chains than in equally common others.

In the case of this clone: Its cognate antigen is unknown. Germline and junction disagree at one end, which may indicate a read error. Other DNA sequences from this sample encode an identical CDR3 as well.

CDR3 length: 17 residues. Per the germline V gene, CDR1 is LNHNV and CDR2 is YYDKDF (reference sequence). PCR amplification relied on 60 Vbeta primers (plus 13 Jbeta primers). Profiling relied on immunoSEQ multiplex PCR, and the TCRdb table lists in-frame clones only, not all of them. The repertoire holds over 200,000 clones, about 81% seen once, with around 5.7% in the top ten. The source material was PBMCs. J is TRBJ2-7 and V is TRBV15; tentative D call: TRBD1 (5 bases). The TCR comes from a woman aged 40 to 55 in good health and CMV-seropositive. The CDR3 DNA is TGTGCCACCAGCTCAACCAACGCCCCGCAGGGAACCTACGAGCAATACTTC. It yields the protein CATSSTNAPQGTYEQYF.